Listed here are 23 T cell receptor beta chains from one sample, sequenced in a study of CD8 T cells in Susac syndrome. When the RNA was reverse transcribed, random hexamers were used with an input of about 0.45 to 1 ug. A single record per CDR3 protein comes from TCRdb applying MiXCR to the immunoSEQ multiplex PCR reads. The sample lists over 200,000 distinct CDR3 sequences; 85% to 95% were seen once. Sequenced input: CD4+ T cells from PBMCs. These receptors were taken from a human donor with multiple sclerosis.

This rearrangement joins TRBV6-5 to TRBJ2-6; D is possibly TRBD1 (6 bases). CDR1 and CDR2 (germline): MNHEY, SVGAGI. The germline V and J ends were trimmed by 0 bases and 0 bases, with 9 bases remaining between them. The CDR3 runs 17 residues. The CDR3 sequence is CASSYSTGLSGANVLTF. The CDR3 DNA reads TGTGCCAGCAGTTACTCGACAGGCCTCTCTGGGGCCAACGTCCTGACTTTC.

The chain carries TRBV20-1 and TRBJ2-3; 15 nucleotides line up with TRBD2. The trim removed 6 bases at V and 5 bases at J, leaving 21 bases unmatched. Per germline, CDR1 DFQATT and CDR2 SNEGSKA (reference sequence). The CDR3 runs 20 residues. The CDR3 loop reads CSADPTGLAGGPRVRDTQYF. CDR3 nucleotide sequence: TGCAGTGCCGATCCCACCGGACTAGCGGGGGGGCCCCGGGTGAGAGATACGCAGTATTTT.

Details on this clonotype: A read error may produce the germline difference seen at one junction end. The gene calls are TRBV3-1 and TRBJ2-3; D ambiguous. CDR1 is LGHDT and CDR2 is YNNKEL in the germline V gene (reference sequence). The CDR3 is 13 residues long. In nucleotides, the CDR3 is TGTGCCAGCAGCCACGATCTCACAGATACGCAGTTTTTT. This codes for CASSHDLTDTQFF.

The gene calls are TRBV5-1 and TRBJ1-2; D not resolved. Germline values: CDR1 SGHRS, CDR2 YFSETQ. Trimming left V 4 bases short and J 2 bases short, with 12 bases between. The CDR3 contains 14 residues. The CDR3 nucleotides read TGCGCCAGCAGCATGTCCCAGAAGAACTATGGCTACACCTTC. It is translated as CASSMSQKNYGYTF.

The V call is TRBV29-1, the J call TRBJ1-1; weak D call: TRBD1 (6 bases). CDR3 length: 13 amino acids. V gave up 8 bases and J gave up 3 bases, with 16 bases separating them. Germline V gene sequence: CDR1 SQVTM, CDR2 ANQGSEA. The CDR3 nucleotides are TGCAGCTGCACCCGGGGGCAGGACACTGAAGCTTTCTTT. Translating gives CSCTRGQDTEAFF.

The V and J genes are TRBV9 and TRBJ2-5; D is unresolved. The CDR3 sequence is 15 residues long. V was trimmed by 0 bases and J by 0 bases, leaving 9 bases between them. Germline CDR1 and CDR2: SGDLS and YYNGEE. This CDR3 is CASSVGAADQETQYF. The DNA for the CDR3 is TGTGCCAGCAGCGTAGGGGCAGCCGACCAAGAGACCCAGTACTTC.

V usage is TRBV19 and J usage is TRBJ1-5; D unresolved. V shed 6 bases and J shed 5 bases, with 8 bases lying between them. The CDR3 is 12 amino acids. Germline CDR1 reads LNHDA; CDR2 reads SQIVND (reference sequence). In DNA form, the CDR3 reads TGTGCCAGTAGCGAGGGCGATCAGCCCCAGCATTTT. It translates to CASSEGDQPQHF.

This CDR3 is CASSQRTGRSGANVLTF. In DNA, the CDR3 is TGTGCCAGCAGCCAGAGGACAGGCCGCTCTGGGGCCAACGTCCTGACTTTC. The V gene is TRBV3-1, the J gene TRBJ2-6; TRBD1 matches at 7 bases. J gave up 0 bases and V 3 bases, and 5 bases lay outside the gene matches. This CDR3 is built from 17 residues. Looked up from germline, CDR1 is LGHDT and CDR2 is YNNKEL (reference sequence).

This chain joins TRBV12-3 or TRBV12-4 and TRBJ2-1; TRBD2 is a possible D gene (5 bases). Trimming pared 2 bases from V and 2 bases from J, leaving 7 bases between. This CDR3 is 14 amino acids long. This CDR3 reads CASSLRLTYNEQFF. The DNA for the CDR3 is TGTGCCAGCAGTTTAAGACTAACCTACAATGAGCAGTTCTTC.

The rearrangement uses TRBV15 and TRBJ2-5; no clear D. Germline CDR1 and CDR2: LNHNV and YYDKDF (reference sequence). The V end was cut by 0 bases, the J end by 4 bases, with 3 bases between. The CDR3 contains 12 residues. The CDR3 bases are TGTGCCACCAGCAGAGAACGAGAGACCCAGTACTTC. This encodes CATSRERETQYF.

CDR3 nucleotides: TGCAGTGCTACCGGGACTCCGTCGGTCGAGCAGTACTTC. Protein: CSATGTPSVEQYF. The rearrangement links TRBV20-1 to TRBJ2-7, with D tentatively TRBD2 (6 bases). CDR3 length equals 13 residues. The V end lost 4 bases, the J end lost 6 bases, and 16 bases lay between the germline ends. Germline CDR1 and CDR2: DFQATT and SNEGSKA (reference sequence).

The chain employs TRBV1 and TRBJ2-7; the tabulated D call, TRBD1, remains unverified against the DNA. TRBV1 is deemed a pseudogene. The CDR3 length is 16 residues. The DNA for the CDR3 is TGCACCAGCAGCAAGGGGGTACCGGGACCCACTAGGGAGCAGTACGTC. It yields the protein CTSSKGVPGPTREQYV.

CDR3: CASSTGQSYGYTF. The CDR3 DNA sequence: TGTGCCAGCAGTACTGGACAGAGCTATGGCTACACCTTC. This chain connects TRBV2 to TRBJ1-2, with TRBD1 as a possible D gene (6 bases). CDR1 and CDR2 (germline): SNHLY, FYNNEI. This CDR3 region has 13 residues. Trimming pared 5 bases from V and 4 bases from J, leaving 11 bases between.

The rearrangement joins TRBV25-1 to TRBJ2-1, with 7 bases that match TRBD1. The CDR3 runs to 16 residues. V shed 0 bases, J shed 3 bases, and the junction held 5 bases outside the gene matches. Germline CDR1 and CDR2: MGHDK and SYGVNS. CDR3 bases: TGTGCCAGCAGTGAATATACAGGGGTTGGCTACAATGAGCAGTTCTTC. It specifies CASSEYTGVGYNEQFF.

Written as DNA, the CDR3 is TGTGCCAGCTCACCATGGGCCCAGGCTTTGTACAATGAGCAGTTCTTC. Translated, it gives CASSPWAQALYNEQFF. The rearrangement uses TRBV18 and TRBJ2-1; D is undetermined. CDR1 KGHSH and CDR2 LQKENI come from the germline V gene. CDR3 length: 16 amino acids. The V end lost 2 bases, the J end lost 4 bases, and 15 bases lay between the germline ends.

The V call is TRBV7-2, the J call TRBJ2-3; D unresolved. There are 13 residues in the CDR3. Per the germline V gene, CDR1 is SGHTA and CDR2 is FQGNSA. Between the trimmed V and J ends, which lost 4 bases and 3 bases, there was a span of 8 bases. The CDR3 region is CASSSTLTDTQYF. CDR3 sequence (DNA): TGTGCCAGCAGCTCCACCCTAACAGATACGCAGTATTTT.

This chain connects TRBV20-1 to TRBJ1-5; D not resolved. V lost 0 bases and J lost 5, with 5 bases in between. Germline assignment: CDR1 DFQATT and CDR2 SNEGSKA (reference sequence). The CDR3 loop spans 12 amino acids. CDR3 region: CSARDPDQPQHF. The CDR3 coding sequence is TGCAGTGCTAGAGATCCCGATCAGCCCCAGCATTTT.

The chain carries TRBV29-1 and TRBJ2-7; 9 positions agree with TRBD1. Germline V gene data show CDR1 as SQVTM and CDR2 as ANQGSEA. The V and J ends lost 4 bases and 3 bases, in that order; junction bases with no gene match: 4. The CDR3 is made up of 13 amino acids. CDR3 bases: TGCAGCGTTGCCAGACAGGGGGACTACGAGCAGTACTTC. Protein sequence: CSVARQGDYEQYF.

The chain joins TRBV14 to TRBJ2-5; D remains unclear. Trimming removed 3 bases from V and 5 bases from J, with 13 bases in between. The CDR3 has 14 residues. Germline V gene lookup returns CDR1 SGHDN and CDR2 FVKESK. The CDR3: CASSHTRELETQYF. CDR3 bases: TGTGCCAGCAGCCATACGCGAGAATTGGAGACCCAGTACTTC.

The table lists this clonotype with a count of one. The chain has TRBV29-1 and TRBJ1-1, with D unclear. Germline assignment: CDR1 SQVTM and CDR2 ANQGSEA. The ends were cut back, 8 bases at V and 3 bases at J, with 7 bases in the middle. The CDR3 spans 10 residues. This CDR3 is CSTRDTEAFF. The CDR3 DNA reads TGCAGCACACGGGACACTGAAGCTTTCTTT.

CDR3 nucleotide sequence: TGTGCCAGCACCATCGGGGGGAACTATGGCTACACCTTC. It yields the protein CASTIGGNYGYTF. This chain joins TRBV6-6 and TRBJ1-2; D possibly corresponds to TRBD1 (5 bases). The CDR3 is 13 residues long. Deletions cut 7 bases from V and 2 bases from J, with 11 bases between. Germline V lookup: CDR1 MNHNY, CDR2 SVGAGI (reference sequence).

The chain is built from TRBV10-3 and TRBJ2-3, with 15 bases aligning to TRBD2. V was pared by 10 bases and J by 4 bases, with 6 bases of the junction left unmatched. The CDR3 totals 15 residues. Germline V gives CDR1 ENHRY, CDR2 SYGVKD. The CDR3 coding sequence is TGTGCCAGCGTAGGACTAGCGGGGGGGCCAGATACGCAGTATTTT. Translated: CASVGLAGGPDTQYF.

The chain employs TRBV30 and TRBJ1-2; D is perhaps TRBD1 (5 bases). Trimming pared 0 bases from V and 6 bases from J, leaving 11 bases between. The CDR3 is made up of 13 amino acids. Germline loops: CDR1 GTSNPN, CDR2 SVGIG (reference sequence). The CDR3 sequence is CAWSVRGTHGYTF. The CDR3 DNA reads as TGTGCCTGGAGTGTACGAGGGACCCATGGCTACACCTTC.